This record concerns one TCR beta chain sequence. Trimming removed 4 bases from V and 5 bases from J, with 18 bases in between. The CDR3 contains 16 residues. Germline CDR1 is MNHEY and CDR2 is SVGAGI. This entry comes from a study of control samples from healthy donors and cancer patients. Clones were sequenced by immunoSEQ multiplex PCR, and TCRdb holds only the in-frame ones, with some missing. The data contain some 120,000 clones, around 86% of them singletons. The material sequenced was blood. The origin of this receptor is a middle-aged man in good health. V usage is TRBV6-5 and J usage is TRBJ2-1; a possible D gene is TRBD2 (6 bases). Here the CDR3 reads CASSFRLVGRNNEQFF. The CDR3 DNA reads TGTGCCAGCAGTTTCCGACTAGTAGGGCGAAACAATGAGCAGTTCTTC.